These 21 T cell receptor beta chains were all obtained from the same sample, sequenced in a study of T cells after yellow fever vaccination. TCRdb redid the calling of the 5' RACE reads with MiXCR, one entry per CDR3 protein. The sample has 500,000 to 650,000 distinct CDR3 sequences; roughly 14% are singletons. The sequencing used PBMCs, collected on the day of the yellow fever booster vaccination. These receptors originate from a man aged 25-45 years who received the YFV17D yellow fever vaccine.

This clonotype was observed a few times. The gene calls are TRBV5-1 and TRBJ2-1, with D possibly TRBD1 on 5 matching bases. The V gene lost 4 bases and the J gene lost 5 bases, with 16 bases spanning the gap. Per the germline V gene, CDR1 is SGHRS and CDR2 is YFSETQ. The CDR3 spans 15 residues. This CDR3 is CASSPGYSGDNEQFF. The CDR3 DNA follows: TGCGCCAGCAGCCCAGGGTATTCGGGTGACAATGAGCAGTTCTTC.

The sample holds a few counts of this clonotype. The chain recombines TRBV20-1 with TRBJ2-7; possibly TRBD1 for D (6 bases). The CDR3 loop spans 15 amino acids. V gave up 1 base and J gave up 3 bases, with 16 bases separating them. The germline CDR1 and CDR2 sequences are DFQATT and SNEGSKA (reference sequence). The CDR3 coding sequence is TGCAGTGCTAGAGCCGGACAGACGCTAATCTACGAGCAGTACTTC. Encoded protein: CSARAGQTLIYEQYF.

This chain links TRBV6-2 or TRBV6-3 with TRBJ2-5, with 9 positions matching TRBD2. V lost 4 bases and J lost 5; bases outside the gene matches: 5. CDR1 MNHEY and CDR2 SVGEGT come from the germline V gene. The CDR3 consists of 14 residues. This CDR3 reads CASSFSGSMETQYF. The CDR3, as DNA: TGTGCCAGCAGTTTTAGCGGGAGTATGGAGACCCAGTACTTC.

This clonotype was seen more than once but under ten times. The gene calls are TRBV7-2 and TRBJ2-5; 9 bases fit TRBD2. This CDR3 is 16 amino acids long. Trimming cost V 6 bases and J 4 bases; bases outside gene matches: 12. Germline V gives CDR1 SGHTA, CDR2 FQGNSA. This chain's CDR3 is CASRVREGRSGETQYF. CDR3 DNA: TGTGCCAGCAGGGTGCGGGAGGGCCGTTCCGGAGAGACCCAGTACTTC.

This chain joins TRBV29-1 and TRBJ2-7; D not resolved. The CDR3 is made up of 12 amino acids. Trimming took off 3 bases at V and 2 bases at J, with 8 bases between the two ends. The germline gives CDR1 SQVTM, CDR2 ANQGSEA. The CDR3 DNA is TGCAGCGTTGAGGACGGAACCTACGAGCAGTACTTC. This sequence encodes CSVEDGTYEQYF.

The chain employs TRBV5-4 and TRBJ2-1; weak D call: TRBD2 (5 bases). Germline lookup yields CDR1 SGHNT and CDR2 YYREEE (reference sequence). Trimming removed 4 bases at V and 11 bases at J, with 16 bases between. CDR3 length equals 13 residues. The DNA of the CDR3 is TGTGCCAGCAGCAGTACCGCCGGGGAACAGCAGTTCTTC. The encoded protein is CASSSTAGEQQFF.

The chain uses TRBV5-6 and TRBJ2-2, with TRBD1 as a possible D gene (5 bases). The germline V gene encodes CDR1 SGHDT and CDR2 YYEEEE. V was pared by 3 bases and J by 0 bases, with 12 bases between. CDR3 length: 16 residues. The CDR3 coding sequence is TGTGCCAGCAGCTCGAAGACAGCCGCGAACACCGGGGAGCTGTTTTTT. It translates to CASSSKTAANTGELFF.

The gene calls are TRBV18 and TRBJ2-1, with 8 bases identical to TRBD1. Germline V CDR1 and CDR2: KGHSH, LQKENI. V lost 6 bases, J lost 6 bases, and 7 bases stayed unmatched. This CDR3 contains 14 residues. CDR3 in amino acids: CASSPGQGINEQFF. The CDR3 DNA reads as TGTGCCAGCTCTCCCGGACAGGGAATCAATGAGCAGTTCTTC.

This sequence joins TRBV18 and TRBJ2-5, with 12 bases that match TRBD2. V shed 10 bases and J 4 bases; nucleotides not matched to a gene: 4. CDR1 is KGHSH, CDR2 LQKENI, per germline. The CDR3 has 13 amino acids. For the CDR3, the DNA is TGTGCCACCCTGGGACTAGCGGGAGAGACCCAGTACTTC. It specifies CATLGLAGETQYF.

The V call is TRBV27, the J call TRBJ1-1, with 9 bases identical to TRBD1. V lost 6 bases to trimming and J lost 1 base; unmatched junction nucleotides: 3. Germline CDR1 is MNHEY and CDR2 is SMNVEV (reference sequence). The CDR3 contains 14 residues. For the CDR3, the DNA is TGTGCCAGCAGCTGGGGACAGGGGAACACTGAAGCTTTCTTT. Translated, it gives CASSWGQGNTEAFF.

This clonotype was counted a few times. The gene calls are TRBV28 and TRBJ2-7, with TRBD2 as a possible D gene (6 bases). There are 18 residues in the CDR3. CDR1 and CDR2 (germline): MDHEN, SYDVKM. V lost 6 bases to trimming and J lost 5 bases, with 29 bases between them. CDR3 amino acids: CASSLESTRDGSFHEQYF. The CDR3 nucleotides read TGTGCCAGCAGCCTCGAATCCACCCGGGACGGGAGTTTCCACGAGCAGTACTTC.

This clonotype was counted only a few times. This chain joins TRBV27 and TRBJ1-5; 7 bases line up with TRBD1. The CDR3 is 15 amino acids. V gave up 5 bases and J gave up 3 bases; unmatched junction bases: 7. Germline CDR1 is MNHEY and CDR2 is SMNVEV (reference sequence). CDR3 sequence (DNA): TGTGCCAGCAGTAGGTCAGGACAGGCCAATCAGCCCCAGCATTTT. Protein: CASSRSGQANQPQHF.

This clonotype has a handful of counts. The chain links TRBV25-1 to TRBJ1-5; D not resolved. Germline V gene sequence: CDR1 MGHDK, CDR2 SYGVNS. Trimming removed 0 bases at V and 7 bases at J, with 7 bases between. The CDR3 runs 13 residues. The CDR3 nucleotides read TGTGCCAGCAGTGAATACGGTGGCCAGCCCCAGCATTTT. Translation: CASSEYGGQPQHF.

The CDR3, as DNA: TGTGCCAGCAGAATTAGGGGACTAGCGGGAGCCATCTCCTACAATGAGCAGTTCTTC. Translating it yields CASRIRGLAGAISYNEQFF. The gene calls are TRBV21-1 and TRBJ2-1; TRBD2 reflects the table's D call only, with no check against the DNA. TRBV21-1 is marked as a pseudogene. The CDR3 is 19 amino acids.

The table lists this clonotype with a few counts. The V gene is TRBV12-3 or TRBV12-4, the J gene TRBJ1-3; D might be TRBD1 (5 bases). The V and J ends lost 6 bases and 4 bases respectively, with 19 bases between them. The CDR3 runs to 16 residues. This CDR3 reads CASRATGLGYGNTIYF. The CDR3, as DNA: TGTGCCAGCAGGGCCACGGGGCTAGGATACGGAAACACCATATATTTT.

This clonotype has a handful of counts. This chain's CDR3 is CSAMPPSGNYNEQFF. The CDR3 region has the DNA TGCAGTGCTATGCCTCCTAGCGGGAACTACAATGAGCAGTTCTTC. The gene calls are TRBV20-1 and TRBJ2-1; 9 nucleotides match TRBD2. V was clipped by 4 bases and J by 3 bases; unmatched bases: 7. The CDR3 has 15 residues. Germline values: CDR1 DFQATT, CDR2 SNEGSKA (reference sequence).

As concerns this clonotype: This likely traces to a read error, being one base from a far larger clone. The chain employs TRBV5-5 and TRBJ2-5; D is perhaps TRBD1 or TRBD2 (5 bases each). This CDR3 spans 12 amino acids. The V gene's germline CDR1 is SGHKS and CDR2 YYEKEE (reference sequence). The CDR3: CAGSLRGETQYF. The CDR3 DNA is TGTGCCGGCAGCTTGAGGGGAGAGACCCAGTACTTC. Full variable domain (rest looked up from reference TRBV5-5 and TRBJ2-5): DAGVTQSPTHLIKTRGQQVTLRCSPISGHKSVSWYQQVLGQGPQFIFQYYEKEERGRGNFPDRFSARQFPNYSSELNVNALLLGDSALYLCAGSLRGETQYFGPGTRLLVL.

This clonotype was found many times. This chain connects TRBV10-1 to TRBJ2-2; D gene uncertain. The CDR3 length is 12 residues. The germline gives CDR1 WNHNN, CDR2 SYGVQD (reference sequence). Trimming shortened V by 3 bases and J by 5 bases, and 4 bases separated the two germline ends. CDR3 sequence (DNA): TGCGCCAGCAGTGAAGGAACCGGGGAGCTGTTTTTT. This encodes CASSEGTGELFF.

The table lists this clonotype with a few counts. The chain is built from TRBV15 and TRBJ2-3; no reliable D call. This CDR3 has 13 amino acids. V lost 0 bases, J lost 0 bases, and 1 base lay in between. Germline-derived CDR1 and CDR2 are LNHNV and YYDKDF (reference sequence). In DNA form, the CDR3 reads TGTGCCACCAGCAGAGAAAGCACAGATACGCAGTATTTT. Its protein is CATSRESTDTQYF.

This clonotype has more than one count but fewer than ten. The chain couples TRBV4-3 to TRBJ2-3; D remains unclear. Per the germline V gene, CDR1 is LGHNA and CDR2 is YSLEER. Trimming removed 1 base from V and 2 bases from J, with 10 bases in between. This CDR3 comprises 15 residues. The CDR3 nucleotides read TGCGCCAGCAGCCAAGTAAACCGGGCCACAGATACGCAGTATTTT. This codes for CASSQVNRATDTQYF.

This clonotype was seen more than once but under ten times. The V and J genes are TRBV20-1 and TRBJ2-1; D could derive from TRBD1 or TRBD2 (5 bases each). Per the germline V gene, CDR1 is DFQATT and CDR2 is SNEGSKA (reference sequence). This CDR3 is 15 amino acids long. The CDR3 here is CSPVEGSRSYNEQFF. The CDR3 DNA is TGCAGCCCCGTTGAGGGGAGTCGCTCCTACAATGAGCAGTTCTTC.